This T cell receptor beta chain emerged from a study of post-analysis software for immune sequencing data. General study findings and limits: Patients used roughly five TRBV segments, including TRBV5-6, TRBV5-1 and TRBV20-1, more often than controls.

J gave up 3 bases and V 6 bases, and 5 bases lay outside the gene matches. This CDR3 is built from 14 residues. With regard to this clonotype: Its antigen remains unknown.

Carried by the TCR beta cDNA libraries were unique molecular identifiers. TCRdb passed the PCR reads through MiXCR, listing each CDR3 protein once. The top ten clones hold under 15% of a sample with about 400,000 distinct CDR3 sequences, around 33% of them seen once. The chain employs TRBV12-3 or TRBV12-4 and TRBJ1-5; 7 nucleotides match TRBD1. The clonotype comes from a girl aged 5-17 years with multiple sclerosis. The sequencing input was blood. CDR3 sequence: CASRQTGVNQPQHF. For the CDR3, the DNA is TGTGCCAGCAGGCAAACAGGGGTCAATCAGCCCCAGCATTTT.